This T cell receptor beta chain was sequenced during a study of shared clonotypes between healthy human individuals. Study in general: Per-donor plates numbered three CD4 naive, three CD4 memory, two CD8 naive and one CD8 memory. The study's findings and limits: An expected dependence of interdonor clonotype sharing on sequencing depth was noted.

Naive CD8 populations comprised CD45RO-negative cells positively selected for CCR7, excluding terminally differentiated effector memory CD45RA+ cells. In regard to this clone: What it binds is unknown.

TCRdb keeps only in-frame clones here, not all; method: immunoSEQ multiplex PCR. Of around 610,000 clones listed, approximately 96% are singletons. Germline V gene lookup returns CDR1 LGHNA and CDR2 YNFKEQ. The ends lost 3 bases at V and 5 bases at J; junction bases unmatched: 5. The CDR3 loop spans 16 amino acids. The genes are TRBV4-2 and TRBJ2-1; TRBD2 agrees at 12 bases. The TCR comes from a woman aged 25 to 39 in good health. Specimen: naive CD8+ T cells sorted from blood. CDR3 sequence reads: CASSQLLAGGNNEQFF. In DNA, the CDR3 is TGTGCCAGCAGCCAGTTACTAGCGGGAGGTAACAATGAGCAGTTCTTC.